The next 21 T cell receptor beta chains were all read from a single sample in a study of PD-L1 blockade in urothelial cancer. Time point specified: pretreatment peripheral blood. Measured with immunoSEQ multiplex PCR; TCRdb has only the in-frame clones, and not every one. The sample lists 15,000 to 20,000 clones, approximately 90% occurring once. The source material was PBMCs, sampled around atezolizumab (anti-PD-L1) treatment. The receptors were sampled from a man between 65 and 79 years old with urothelial cancer.

This CDR3 is CASSLPSAFYTGELFF. For the CDR3, the DNA is TGTGCCAGCAGCCTACCTAGTGCATTTTACACCGGGGAGCTGTTTTTT. V gene TRBV5-6 combines with J gene TRBJ2-2, with unresolved D. The V and J ends lost 4 bases and 3 bases respectively, with 16 bases between them. Germline V gene sequence: CDR1 SGHDT, CDR2 YYEEEE. CDR3 length: 16 amino acids.

The chain links TRBV10-1 to TRBJ2-2, with a possible D match to TRBD1 (5 bases). Trimming took off 4 bases at V and 7 bases at J, with 13 bases between the two ends. Germline values: CDR1 WNHNN, CDR2 SYGVQD (reference sequence). CDR3 size: 14 residues. The CDR3 DNA reads as TGCGCCAGCAGTGTTACGCAGGGTGGCGGGGAGCTGTTTTTT. Residues: CASSVTQGGGELFF.

V gene TRBV5-6 combines with J gene TRBJ2-2; TRBD1 matches 12 bases. This CDR3 spans 17 amino acids. The ends lost 4 bases at V and 5 bases at J; junction bases unmatched: 9. The germline V gene encodes CDR1 SGHDT and CDR2 YYEEEE. The CDR3 here is CASSTSGTGGRTGELFF. The CDR3 DNA follows: TGTGCCAGCAGCACCTCCGGGACAGGGGGCAGGACCGGGGAGCTGTTTTTT.

This chain links TRBV7-6 with TRBJ1-4; possible D gene TRBD1, 6 bases. Per the germline V gene, CDR1 is SGHVS and CDR2 is FNYEAQ. CDR3 length: 13 amino acids. V lost 2 bases and J lost 7, with 8 bases in between. CDR3 loop: CASSLNRAEKLFF. The CDR3 DNA is TGTGCCAGCAGCTTAAACAGGGCTGAAAAACTGTTTTTT.

This chain uses TRBV7-2 with TRBJ2-5; the D gene is possibly TRBD1 (6 bases). Looked up from germline, CDR1 is SGHTA and CDR2 is FQGNSA. V gave up 1 base and J gave up 2 bases, with 8 bases separating them. The CDR3 runs 14 residues. CDR3: CASSLGTAQETQYF. The CDR3 nucleotides are TGTGCCAGCAGCTTAGGGACAGCACAAGAGACCCAGTACTTC.

V gene TRBV6-5 combines with J gene TRBJ2-1; D uncertain. Germline V gene sequence: CDR1 MNHEY, CDR2 SVGAGI. The CDR3 is 13 residues long. V was clipped by 5 bases and J by 1 base, with 6 bases between them. The chain's CDR3 is CASSDISYNEQFF. CDR3 bases: TGTGCCAGCAGTGACATTTCCTACAATGAGCAGTTCTTC.

This clone was observed a handful of times. V usage is TRBV5-1 and J usage is TRBJ1-1, with D hard to call. CDR1 is SGHRS and CDR2 is YFSETQ in the germline V gene. The CDR3 is 13 residues long. Trimming removed 0 bases at V and 5 bases at J, with 8 bases between. CDR3 protein: CASSLEAATEAFF. CDR3 nucleotides: TGCGCCAGCAGCTTGGAAGCGGCGACTGAAGCTTTCTTT. Filled out from reference TRBV5-1 and TRBJ1-1, the complete variable domain reads KAGVTQTPRYLIKTRGQQVTLSCSPISGHRSVSWYQQTPGQGLQFLFEYFSETQRNKGNFPGRFSGRQFSNSRSEMNVSTLELGDSALYLCASSLEAATEAFFGQGTRLTVV.

The genes are TRBV5-1 and TRBJ1-1; TRBD1 is a possible D gene (6 bases). Trimming stripped 0 bases from V and 7 bases from J, with 16 bases between. The CDR3 has 15 residues. Germline CDR1 and CDR2: SGHRS and YFSETQ. DNA for the CDR3: TGCGCCAGCAGCTTGGAACCAACAGGGAGTAGTGAAGCTTTCTTT. It is translated as CASSLEPTGSSEAFF.

V is TRBV2 and J is TRBJ2-1; tentative D call: TRBD2 (5 bases). CDR1 and CDR2 (germline): SNHLY, FYNNEI. V lost 8 bases and J lost 9, with 20 bases in between. The CDR3 runs to 14 residues. The DNA for the CDR3 is TGTGCCAGCTCTTTGGCAGGCGCGAGCGGTGAGCAGTTCTTC. It specifies CASSLAGASGEQFF.

The J gene is TRBJ1-6, the V gene TRBV2; 7 bases are shared with TRBD1. Germline V gene sequence: CDR1 SNHLY, CDR2 FYNNEI. With V trimmed by 4 bases and J by 7 bases, 4 bases remained unmatched. The CDR3 runs 14 residues. The CDR3 region is CASSGQGNNSPLHF. The CDR3 DNA reads as TGTGCCAGCAGTGGACAGGGTAACAATTCACCCCTCCACTTT.

The chain links TRBV13 to TRBJ2-1, with 9 positions matching TRBD1. Germline CDR1 PRHDT, CDR2 FYEKMQ (reference sequence). The CDR3 totals 17 residues. V lost 4 bases to trimming and J lost 6 bases; unmatched junction nucleotides: 13. The CDR3, as DNA: TGTGCCAGCAGCTCGACAAAAGGGGGACAGGGTATCAATGAGCAGTTCTTC. This translates into CASSSTKGGQGINEQFF.

This chain connects TRBV4-2 to TRBJ2-1; 7 bases fit TRBD1. V lost 6 bases to trimming and J lost 4 bases; unmatched junction nucleotides: 9. The CDR3 totals 15 residues. CDR1 and CDR2 from the germline V gene are LGHNA and YNFKEQ. CDR3 coding DNA: TGTGCCAGCAGTCCCGACAGGGTGGTGTACAATGAGCAGTTCTTC. Amino acid sequence: CASSPDRVVYNEQFF.

This rearrangement joins TRBV6-5 to TRBJ2-7; TRBD2 agrees at 13 bases. V was clipped by 4 bases and J by 3 bases; unmatched bases: 6. The length of the CDR3 is 16 residues. The germline gives CDR1 MNHEY, CDR2 SVGAGI. The DNA for the CDR3 is TGTGCCAGCAGTTGGACTAGCGGGGGCCTAAACTACGAGCAGTACTTC. Encoded protein: CASSWTSGGLNYEQYF.

CDR3 sequence reads: CASIGTGGHNEQFF. The CDR3 bases are TGTGCCAGCATTGGGACGGGGGGCCATAATGAGCAGTTCTTC. This sequence joins TRBV5-5 and TRBJ2-1, with a possible D match to TRBD2 (7 bases). V was trimmed by 6 bases and J by 7 bases, leaving 17 bases between them. The germline V gene encodes CDR1 SGHKS and CDR2 YYEKEE (reference sequence). The CDR3 runs to 14 residues.

This rearrangement joins TRBV5-4 to TRBJ1-2, with D perhaps matching TRBD1 (6 bases). CDR3 length: 19 residues. The germline gives CDR1 SGHNT, CDR2 YYREEE (reference sequence). V shed 1 base and J shed 6 bases, with 28 bases lying between them. The CDR3 DNA is TGTGCCAGCAGCTTGAGGGGGAGTTTTAGGGCCCCCGTCGGGAATGGCTACACCTTC. This translates into CASSLRGSFRAPVGNGYTF.

The chain carries TRBV10-1 and TRBJ2-7; possibly TRBD2 for D (5 bases). Between the trimmed V and J ends, which lost 7 bases and 2 bases, there was a span of 9 bases. CDR3 length: 12 residues. CDR1 is WNHNN, CDR2 SYGVQD, per germline (reference sequence). The DNA of the CDR3 is TGCGCCAGCACCGGGGTGACCTACGAGCAGTACTTC. Encoded protein: CASTGVTYEQYF.

This sequence joins TRBV4-2 and TRBJ1-1, with a possible D match to TRBD1 (5 bases). Between the trimmed V and J ends, which lost 0 bases and 13 bases, there was a span of 15 bases. The germline CDR1 and CDR2 sequences are LGHNA and YNFKEQ. This CDR3 spans 13 amino acids. CDR3 nucleotides: TGTGCCAGCAGCCAAGATCTCAGGGCCCCTTATTTCTTT. Amino acid sequence: CASSQDLRAPYFF.

This chain connects TRBV4-2 to TRBJ2-1; 9 bases fit TRBD2. This CDR3 is built from 14 residues. CDR1 LGHNA and CDR2 YNFKEQ come from the germline V gene. Germline trimming cut 1 base from V and 14 bases from J; bases unmatched to any gene: 9. The DNA of the CDR3 is TGTGCCAGCAGCCAAGTGAGCGGGGGGCACAAGGAGTTCTTC. Amino acid sequence: CASSQVSGGHKEFF.

The genes are TRBV9 and TRBJ1-4; 7 bases line up with TRBD1. Per the germline V gene, CDR1 is SGDLS and CDR2 is YYNGEE. With 4 bases clipped from V and 8 bases from J, the junction kept 11 bases outside the gene matches. The CDR3 is 15 amino acids. Here the CDR3 reads CASSSRDSFLEKLFF. The DNA for the CDR3 is TGTGCCAGCAGCTCTCGGGACAGCTTTCTCGAAAAACTGTTTTTT.

V and J are TRBV5-5 and TRBJ1-1; D is unclear. The CDR3 loop spans 12 amino acids. The V end lost 4 bases, the J end lost 0 bases, and 4 bases lay between the germline ends. CDR1 is SGHKS, CDR2 YYEKEE, per germline (reference sequence). The CDR3 DNA reads as TGTGCCAGCAGCCAGGTGAACACTGAAGCTTTCTTT. It encodes CASSQVNTEAFF.

The V gene is TRBV28, the J gene TRBJ1-2; 9 bases match TRBD1. V lost 2 bases to trimming and J lost 7 bases; unmatched junction nucleotides: 5. The germline CDR1 and CDR2 sequences are MDHEN and SYDVKM. This CDR3 has 14 amino acids. DNA for the CDR3: TGTGCCAGCAGTTTAGGGGACAGGGTACTTGGCTACACCTTC. It codes for CASSLGDRVLGYTF.